This T cell receptor beta chain came from a study of blood T cell repertoires in COVID-19. TCRdb keeps only in-frame clones here, not all; method: immunoSEQ multiplex PCR. The data contain about 250,000 clones, roughly 80% of them singletons. The germline gives CDR1 MNHEY, CDR2 SVGAGI. CDR3 length: 12 amino acids. The V end lost 5 bases, the J end lost 8 bases, and 12 bases lay between the germline ends. The chain is built from TRBV6-5 and TRBJ1-2; maybe TRBD1 (6 bases). Sequenced sample: PBMCs or T cells enriched from blood (not recorded which). The TCR comes from a man aged 35-49 years who had been exposed to COVID-19. The CDR3 bases are TGTGCCAGCAGTCAACAGGGAATCGGCTACACCTTC. Translation gives CASSQQGIGYTF.